This TCR beta chain was obtained from a study of T-cell reconstitution after alpha-beta-depleted transplantation in children. The CDR3 loop spans 12 amino acids. Germline loops: CDR1 SQVTM, CDR2 ANQGSEA. Trimming took off 4 bases at V and 8 bases at J, with 12 bases between the two ends. A TCRbeta library incorporating unique molecular identifiers was prepared. TCRdb redid the calling of the PCR reads with MiXCR, one entry per CDR3 protein. Here the sample spans 100,000 or so distinct CDR3 sequences, 10% to 15% being singletons. Many counts were recorded for this clonotype. The material sequenced was PBMCs from the stem cell graft donor, taken from the stem cell graft. The origin of this receptor is a human donor who donated a stem cell graft to a child with inherited bone marrow failure. The rearrangement links TRBV29-1 to TRBJ2-1; no definite D call. The CDR3, as DNA: TGCAGCGTTGGGGATCAAAGGGATGAGCAGTTCTTC. Translation: CSVGDQRDEQFF.